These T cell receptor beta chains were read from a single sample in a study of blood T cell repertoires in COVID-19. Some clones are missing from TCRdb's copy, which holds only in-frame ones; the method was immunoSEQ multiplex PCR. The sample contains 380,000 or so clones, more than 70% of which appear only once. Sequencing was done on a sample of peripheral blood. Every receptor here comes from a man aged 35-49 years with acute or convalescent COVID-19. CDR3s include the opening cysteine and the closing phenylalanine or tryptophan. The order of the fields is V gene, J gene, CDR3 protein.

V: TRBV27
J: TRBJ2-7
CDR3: CASRTGSSYEQYF

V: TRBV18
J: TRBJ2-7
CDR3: CASSPSGFEQYF

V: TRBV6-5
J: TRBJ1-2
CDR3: CASSLQGLGYGYTF

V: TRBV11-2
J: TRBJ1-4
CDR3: CASSLGTFATNEKLFF

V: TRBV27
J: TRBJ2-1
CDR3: CASSSRLAGGSEQFF

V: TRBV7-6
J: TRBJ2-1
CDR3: CASTRGSGYNEQFF

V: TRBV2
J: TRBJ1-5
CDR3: CASSQGDQPQHF

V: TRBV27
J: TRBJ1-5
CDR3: CASSPPDQPQHF

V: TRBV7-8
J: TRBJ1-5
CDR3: CASSLGAGLNQPQHF

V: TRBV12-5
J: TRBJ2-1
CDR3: CASGLVLWLAGGPRDNEQFF

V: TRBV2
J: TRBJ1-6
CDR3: CASSDTRQNSPLHF

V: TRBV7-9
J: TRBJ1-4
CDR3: CASSFQGVTNEKLFF

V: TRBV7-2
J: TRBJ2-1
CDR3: CASSLQRGSYNEQFF

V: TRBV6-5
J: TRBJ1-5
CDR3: CASTKGQGPNQPQHF

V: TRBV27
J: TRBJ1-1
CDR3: CASSLYGGREAFF

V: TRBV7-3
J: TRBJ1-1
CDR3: CASSFLGQLNTEAFF

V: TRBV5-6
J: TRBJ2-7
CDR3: CASSLGPGHYEQYF

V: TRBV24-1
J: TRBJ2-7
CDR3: CATSRPGLAYEQYF

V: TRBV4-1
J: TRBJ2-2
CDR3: CASSRGGLGAGELFF

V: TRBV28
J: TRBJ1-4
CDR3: CASSLRRSANEKLFF

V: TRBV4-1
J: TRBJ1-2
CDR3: CASSQAGDRDHYGYTF

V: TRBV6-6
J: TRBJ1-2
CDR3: CASSWQGEEGGYTF

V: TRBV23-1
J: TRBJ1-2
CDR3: CASSRTPFGGRTF

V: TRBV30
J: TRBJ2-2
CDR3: CAWTAGTGELFF

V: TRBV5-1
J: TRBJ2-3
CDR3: CASSAGLAGGRGTDTQYF

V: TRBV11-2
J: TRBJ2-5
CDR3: CASSLRTGLYQETQYF

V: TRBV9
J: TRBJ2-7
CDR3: CASSWSGDPSYEQYF

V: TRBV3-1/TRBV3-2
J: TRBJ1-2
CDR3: CASSQEWFDQAGGYTF

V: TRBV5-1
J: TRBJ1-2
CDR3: CASSLAGTDYNYGYTF

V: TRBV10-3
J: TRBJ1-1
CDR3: CAISFGGTEAFF

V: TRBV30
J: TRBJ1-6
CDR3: CAWRWGENRRDSPLHF

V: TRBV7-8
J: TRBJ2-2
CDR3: CASSKRTSGRAGELFF

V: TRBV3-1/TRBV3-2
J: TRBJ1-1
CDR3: CASSQNLGTGTVTEAFF

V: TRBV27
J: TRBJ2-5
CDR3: CASSITGTGQETQYF

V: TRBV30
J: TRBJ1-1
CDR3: CAWTEEAFF

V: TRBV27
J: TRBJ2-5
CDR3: CASSWDRHQETQYF

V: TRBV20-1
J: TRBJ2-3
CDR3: CSASPTGGRTDTQYF

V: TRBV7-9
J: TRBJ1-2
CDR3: CASSMDRVLDTF

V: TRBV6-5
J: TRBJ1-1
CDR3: CASINQGDTEAFF

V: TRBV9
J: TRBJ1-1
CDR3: CASSVVGDTEAFF

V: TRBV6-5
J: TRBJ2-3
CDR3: CASSMGQGSTDTQYF

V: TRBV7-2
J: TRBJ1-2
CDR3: CASSLSAGKGYGYTF

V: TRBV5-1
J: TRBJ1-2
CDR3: CASSSRQGPNYGYTF

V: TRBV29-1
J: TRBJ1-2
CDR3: CSVDLMGQGRGYTF

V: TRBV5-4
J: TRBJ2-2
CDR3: CASSDRTSGLTGELFF

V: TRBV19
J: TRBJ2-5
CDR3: CASSILLAGMGQETQYF

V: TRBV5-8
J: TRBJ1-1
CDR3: CASILRTGFANTEAFF

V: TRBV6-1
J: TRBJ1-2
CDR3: CASSEWQGEYGYTF

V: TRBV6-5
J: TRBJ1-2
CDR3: CASRRDTPDGYTF

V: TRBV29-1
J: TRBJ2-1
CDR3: CSVETGQTYNEQFF

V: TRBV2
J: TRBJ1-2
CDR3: CASSEGGPEANYGYTF

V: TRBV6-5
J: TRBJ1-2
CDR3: CASNRGNNYGYTF

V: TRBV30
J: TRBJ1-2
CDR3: CAWDRGYGYTF

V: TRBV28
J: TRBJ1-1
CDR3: CASSLRTGTEAFF

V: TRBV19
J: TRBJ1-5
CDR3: CASSPGQDSNQPQHF

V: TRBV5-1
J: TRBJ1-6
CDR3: CASSSRGRSPLHF

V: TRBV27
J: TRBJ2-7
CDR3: CASSFGQGDEQYF

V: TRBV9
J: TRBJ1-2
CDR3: CASSPRTGTLNGYTF

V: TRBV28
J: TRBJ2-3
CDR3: CASSLLVADSTDTQYF